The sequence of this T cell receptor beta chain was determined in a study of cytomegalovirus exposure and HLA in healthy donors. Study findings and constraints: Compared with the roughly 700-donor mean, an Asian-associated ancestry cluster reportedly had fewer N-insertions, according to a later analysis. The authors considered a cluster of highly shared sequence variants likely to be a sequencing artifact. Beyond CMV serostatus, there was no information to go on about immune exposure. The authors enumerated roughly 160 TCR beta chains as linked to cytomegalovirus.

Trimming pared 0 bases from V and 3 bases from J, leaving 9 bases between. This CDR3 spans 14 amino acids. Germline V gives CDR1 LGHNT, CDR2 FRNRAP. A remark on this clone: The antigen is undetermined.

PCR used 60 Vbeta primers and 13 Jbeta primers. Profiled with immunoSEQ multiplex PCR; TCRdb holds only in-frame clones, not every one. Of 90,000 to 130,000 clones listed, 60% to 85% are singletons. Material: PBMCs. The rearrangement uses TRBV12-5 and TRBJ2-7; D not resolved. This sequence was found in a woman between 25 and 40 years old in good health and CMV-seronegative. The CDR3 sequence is CASGLVLLGYEQYF. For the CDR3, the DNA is TGTGCTAGTGGTTTGGTCCTCCTAGGCTACGAGCAGTACTTC.